This T cell receptor (beta chain) was sequenced for a study of blood T cell repertoires in COVID-19. Study overall: Acute and convalescent COVID-19 specimens originated in the United States, Italy and Spain. The cDNA or gDNA used as material had been derived from T cells, B-cell-depleted T cells, or PBMCs.

CDR1 and CDR2 from the germline V gene are LGHNA and YSLEER. V lost 0 bases, J lost 5 bases, and 10 bases lay in between. The length of the CDR3 is 15 residues. Original methodology: Scientists estimated how many nucleated cells there were by amplifying reference gene primers. Using immunoSEQ multiplex PCR, the repertoire was profiled, and TCRdb retains in-frame clones only, with some absent. From that table come the V and J calls and clone size; the DNA was used to work out D and trimming. The sample includes about 120,000 clones, roughly four fifths of them seen just once. The V and J genes are TRBV4-3 and TRBJ1-4, with D perhaps TRBD1 (5 bases). This clonotype originated in a human donor in a cohort sampled during active COVID-19. The sample taken for sequencing was peripheral blood. The DNA of the CDR3 is TGCGCCAGCAGCCAAGACCGACAGATGAATGAAAAACTGTTTTTT. It specifies CASSQDRQMNEKLFF.